Following are 8 T cell receptor beta chains from one sample sequenced in a study of cytomegalovirus exposure and HLA in healthy donors. The PCR contained 60 Vbeta and 13 Jbeta primers. Repertoires were generated with immunoSEQ multiplex PCR, while TCRdb's copy carries only in-frame clones and drops some. Of 150,000 to 200,000 clones in the sample, 70% to 90% were seen once. The material sequenced was PBMCs. Receptors originate from a woman in her twenties or thirties in good health and CMV-seropositive.

This clone was detected only a few times. The rearrangement uses TRBV18 and TRBJ1-1, with a weak D call TRBD1 (5 bases). CDR1 is KGHSH and CDR2 is LQKENI in the germline V gene. The V end lost 1 base, the J end lost 2 bases, and 11 bases lay between the germline ends. The CDR3 loop spans 15 amino acids. Here the CDR3 DNA reads TGTGCCAGCTCACCACTACACGGGGGAAACACTGAAGCTTTCTTT. Its translation is CASSPLHGGNTEAFF. The variable domain in full, with the rest retrieved from reference TRBV18 and TRBJ1-1, is NAGVMQNPRHLVRRRGQEARLRCSPMKGHSHVYWYRQLPEEGLKFMVYLQKENIIDESGMPKERFSAEFPKEGPSILRIQQVVRGDSAAYFCASSPLHGGNTEAFFGQGTRLTVV.

The chain combines TRBV7-9 with TRBJ2-2; 8 bases agree with TRBD2. CDR1 and CDR2 from the germline V gene are SEHNR and FQNEAQ (reference sequence). The CDR3 contains 16 residues. V was clipped by 4 bases and J by 1 base; unmatched bases: 5. The DNA of the CDR3 is TGTGCCAGCAGCTCCCAGCGGGGGATGAACACCGGGGAGCTGTTTTTT. Translated: CASSSQRGMNTGELFF.

The chain links TRBV19 to TRBJ2-3; D call uncertain. The ends were cut back, 10 bases at V and 0 bases at J, with 17 bases in the middle. This CDR3 has 15 residues. Germline CDR1 reads LNHDA; CDR2 reads SQIVND (reference sequence). The CDR3 loop reads CATKTLDGSTDTQYF. The CDR3 DNA is TGTGCCACCAAGACATTGGATGGGAGCACAGATACGCAGTATTTT.

On this clone: Other DNA sequences of this sample code for an identical CDR3. The gene calls are TRBV11-1 and TRBJ2-7; the match to TRBD2 covers 14 bases. CDR3 length equals 15 residues. V gave up 5 bases and J gave up 6 bases; unmatched junction bases: 6. Germline loops: CDR1 SGHAT, CDR2 FQDESV (reference sequence). CDR3 DNA: TGTGCCAGCAGCCAGGGACTAGCGGGGGACTCCGAGCAGTACTTC. Encoded protein: CASSQGLAGDSEQYF.

The rearrangement uses TRBV6-5 and TRBJ1-3; 7 bases line up with TRBD1. With 2 bases clipped from V and 2 bases from J, the junction kept 0 bases outside the gene matches. The CDR3 is 14 amino acids. Germline V gene sequence: CDR1 MNHEY, CDR2 SVGAGI. For the CDR3, the DNA is TGTGCCAGCAGTTACGACAGGGCTGGAAACACCATATATTTT. Translating it yields CASSYDRAGNTIYF.

The rearrangement uses TRBV7-3 and TRBJ1-1, with 9 positions matching TRBD1. Trimming at V came to 3 bases and at J to 6 bases, leaving 2 bases not matched to a gene. Germline CDR1 reads SGHTA; CDR2 reads FQGTGA. The CDR3 contains 13 residues. The CDR3 DNA reads TGTGCCAGCAGCTTGACAGGGGGGGCTGAAGCTTTCTTT. Protein product: CASSLTGGAEAFF.

The V and J genes are TRBV9 and TRBJ2-3; 8 nucleotides line up with TRBD2. The V segment lost 4 bases and the J segment 9 bases; nucleotides outside the gene matches: 13. CDR1 and CDR2 (germline): SGDLS, YYNGEE. CDR3 length equals 15 residues. The CDR3 protein is CASSSIGGDLLTQYF. The CDR3 DNA sequence: TGTGCCAGCAGCTCCATCGGGGGGGACCTACTAACGCAGTATTTT.

The V call is TRBV7-6, the J call TRBJ1-1; possibly TRBD1 for D (6 bases). Germline V CDR1 and CDR2: SGHVS, FNYEAQ. This CDR3 spans 16 amino acids. Trimming shortened V by 3 bases and J by 0 bases, and 14 bases separated the two germline ends. CDR3 protein: CASSFWDTVMNTEAFF. The CDR3 DNA reads as TGTGCCAGCAGCTTCTGGGACACCGTTATGAACACTGAAGCTTTCTTT.